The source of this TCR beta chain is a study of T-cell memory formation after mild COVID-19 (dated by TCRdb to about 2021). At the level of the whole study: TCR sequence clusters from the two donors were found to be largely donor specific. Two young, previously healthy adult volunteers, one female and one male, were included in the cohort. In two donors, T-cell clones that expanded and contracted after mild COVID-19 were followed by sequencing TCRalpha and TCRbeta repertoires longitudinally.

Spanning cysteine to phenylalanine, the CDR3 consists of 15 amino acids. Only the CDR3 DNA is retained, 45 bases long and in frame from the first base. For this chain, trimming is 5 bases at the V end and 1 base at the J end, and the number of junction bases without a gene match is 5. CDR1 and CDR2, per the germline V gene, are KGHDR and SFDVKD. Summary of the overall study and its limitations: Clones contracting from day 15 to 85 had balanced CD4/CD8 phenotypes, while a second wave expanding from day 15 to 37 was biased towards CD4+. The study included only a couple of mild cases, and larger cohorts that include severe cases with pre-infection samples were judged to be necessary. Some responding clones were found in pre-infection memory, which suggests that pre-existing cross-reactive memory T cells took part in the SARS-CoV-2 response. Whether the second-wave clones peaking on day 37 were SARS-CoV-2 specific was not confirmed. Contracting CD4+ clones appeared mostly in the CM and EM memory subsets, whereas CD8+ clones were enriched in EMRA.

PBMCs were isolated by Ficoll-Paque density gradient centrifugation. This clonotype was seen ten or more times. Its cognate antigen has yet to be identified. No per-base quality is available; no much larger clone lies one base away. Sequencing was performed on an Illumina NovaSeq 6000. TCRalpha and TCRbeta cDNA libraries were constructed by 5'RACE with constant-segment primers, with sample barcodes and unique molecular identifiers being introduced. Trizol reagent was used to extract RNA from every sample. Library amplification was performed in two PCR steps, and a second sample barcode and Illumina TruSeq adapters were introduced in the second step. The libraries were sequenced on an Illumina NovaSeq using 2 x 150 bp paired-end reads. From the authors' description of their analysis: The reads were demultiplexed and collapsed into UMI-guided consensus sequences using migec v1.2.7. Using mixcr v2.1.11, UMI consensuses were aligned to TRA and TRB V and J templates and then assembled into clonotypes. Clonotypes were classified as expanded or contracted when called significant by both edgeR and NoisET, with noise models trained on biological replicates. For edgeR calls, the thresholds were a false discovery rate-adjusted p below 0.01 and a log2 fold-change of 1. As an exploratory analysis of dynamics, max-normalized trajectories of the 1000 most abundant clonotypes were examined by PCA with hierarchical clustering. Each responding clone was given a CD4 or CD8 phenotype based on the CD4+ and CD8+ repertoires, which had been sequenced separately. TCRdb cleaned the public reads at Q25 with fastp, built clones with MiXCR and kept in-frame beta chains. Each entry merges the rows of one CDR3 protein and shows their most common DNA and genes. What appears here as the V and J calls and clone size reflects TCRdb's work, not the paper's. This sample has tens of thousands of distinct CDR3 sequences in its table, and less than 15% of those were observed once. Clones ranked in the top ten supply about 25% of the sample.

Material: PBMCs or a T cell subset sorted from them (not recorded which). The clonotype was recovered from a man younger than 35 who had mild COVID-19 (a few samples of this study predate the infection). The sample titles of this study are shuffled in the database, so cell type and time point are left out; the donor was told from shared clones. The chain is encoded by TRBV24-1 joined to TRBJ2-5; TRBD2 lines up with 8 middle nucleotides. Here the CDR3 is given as CATSARGGFQETQYF. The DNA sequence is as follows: TGTGCCACCAGTGCTCGCGGGGGGTTCCAAGAGACCCAGTACTTC.